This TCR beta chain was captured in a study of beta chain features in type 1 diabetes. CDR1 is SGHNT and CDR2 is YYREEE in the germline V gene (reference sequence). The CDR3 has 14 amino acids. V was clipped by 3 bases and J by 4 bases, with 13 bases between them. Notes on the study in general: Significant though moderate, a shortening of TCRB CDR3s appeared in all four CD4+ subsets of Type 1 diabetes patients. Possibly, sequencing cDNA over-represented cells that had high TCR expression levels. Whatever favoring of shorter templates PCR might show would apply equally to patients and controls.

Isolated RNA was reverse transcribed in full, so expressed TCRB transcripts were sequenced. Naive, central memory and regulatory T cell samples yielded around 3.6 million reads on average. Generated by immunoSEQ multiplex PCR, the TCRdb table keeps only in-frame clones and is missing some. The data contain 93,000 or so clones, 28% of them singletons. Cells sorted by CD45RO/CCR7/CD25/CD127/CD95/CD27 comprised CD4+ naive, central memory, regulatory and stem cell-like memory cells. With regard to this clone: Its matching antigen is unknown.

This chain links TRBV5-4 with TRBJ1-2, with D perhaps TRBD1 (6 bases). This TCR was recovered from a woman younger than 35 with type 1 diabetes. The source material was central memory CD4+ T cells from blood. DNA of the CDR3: TGTGCCAGCAGCTCAAACAGGGTCGGCTATGGCTACACCTTC. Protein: CASSSNRVGYGYTF.